This passage covers 2 T cell receptor beta chains from one sample sequenced in a study of cytomegalovirus exposure and HLA in healthy donors. PCR employed 60 Vbeta and 13 Jbeta primers. Method: immunoSEQ multiplex PCR; TCRdb's copy keeps in-frame clones and lacks some. The profile shows about 280,000 clones, roughly 90% of them singletons. Sequencing was carried out using PBMCs. Every receptor here comes from a woman younger than 35 in good health and CMV-seronegative.

This sequence joins TRBV2 and TRBJ2-5, with 8 bases fitting TRBD2. Germline trimming cut 3 bases from V and 4 bases from J; bases unmatched to any gene: 10. The CDR3 contains 16 residues. Per germline, CDR1 SNHLY and CDR2 FYNNEI. CDR3 coding DNA: TGTGCCAGCAGTGAGATACCACGGACTAGCTCAGAGACCCAGTACTTC. It yields the protein CASSEIPRTSSETQYF. The entire variable domain, with the rest obtained from reference TRBV2 and TRBJ2-5, is as follows: EPEVTQTPSHQVTQMGQEVILRCVPISNHLYFYWYRQILGQKVEFLVSFYNNEISEKSEIFDDQFSVERPDGSNFTLKIRSTKLEDSAMYFCASSEIPRTSSETQYFGPGTRLLVL.

V usage is TRBV18 and J usage is TRBJ2-3; the match to TRBD1 covers 8 bases. Germline CDR1 is KGHSH and CDR2 is LQKENI. The CDR3 has 15 residues. V shed 3 bases, J shed 4 bases, and the junction held 6 bases outside the gene matches. The CDR3: CASSPGQGSADTQYF. The CDR3 coding sequence is TGTGCCAGCTCACCTGGACAGGGCAGCGCAGATACGCAGTATTTT.